The next 25 T cell receptor beta chains were all read from a single sample in a study of CD8+ T cells in alopecia areata. As the sequencing template, cDNA was produced by extracting RNA and reverse transcribing it. The repertoire was sequenced with immunoSEQ multiplex PCR; TCRdb's copy has only in-frame clones and lacks some. The profile shows 150,000 to 200,000 clones, around three fifths of them singletons. This sample's treatment: oral pan-JAK inhibitor, 5-10 mg twice daily. Sequenced here: CD4+ T cells sorted from blood, sampled at week 24, from a patient treated with tofacitinib. The receptors were sampled from a human donor with alopecia areata.

The J gene is TRBJ1-5, the V gene TRBV29-1; the D gene is possibly TRBD1 (6 bases). CDR1 is SQVTM and CDR2 is ANQGSEA in the germline V gene. The V gene lost 5 bases and the J gene lost 0 bases, with 14 bases spanning the gap. The CDR3 sequence is 15 residues long. The CDR3 nucleotides are TGCAGCGTTTTGCTCACAGGGAGTAGCAATCAGCCCCAGCATTTT. Its translation is CSVLLTGSSNQPQHF.

The chain links TRBV7-2 to TRBJ2-2; TRBD2 matches 9 bases. This CDR3 is built from 16 residues. CDR1 is SGHTA and CDR2 is FQGNSA in the germline V gene. V lost 6 bases, J lost 7 bases, and 12 bases stayed unmatched. The CDR3 DNA reads TGTGCCAGCAGTGGCAACAAGCGGGGGGTTGGCGGGGAGCTGTTTTTT. Its protein is CASSGNKRGVGGELFF.

This chain joins TRBV6-1 and TRBJ2-1; 10 nucleotides match TRBD2. This CDR3 has 19 amino acids. CDR1 MNHNS and CDR2 SASEGT come from the germline V gene. Unmatched junction bases numbered 14, after V lost 2 bases and J lost 4 bases. The CDR3 sequence is CASSERERGGLGTYNEQFF. The CDR3 DNA follows: TGTGCCAGCAGTGAACGGGAGCGGGGGGGCCTAGGAACATACAATGAGCAGTTCTTC.

The chain is built from TRBV29-1 and TRBJ2-7, with 9 positions matching TRBD1. The V segment lost 6 bases and the J segment 6 bases; nucleotides outside the gene matches: 18. Germline loops: CDR1 SQVTM, CDR2 ANQGSEA. CDR3 length: 16 amino acids. The CDR3 loop reads CSVRGQGSGPLGEQYF. CDR3 DNA sequence: TGCAGCGTCAGAGGACAGGGGAGCGGGCCCCTTGGCGAGCAGTACTTC.

This rearrangement joins TRBV30 to TRBJ1-2; a weak D match, TRBD1 (5 bases). This CDR3 comprises 14 residues. The germline V gene encodes CDR1 GTSNPN and CDR2 SVGIG (reference sequence). The V end lost 1 base, the J end lost 2 bases, and 11 bases lay between the germline ends. The CDR3 loop is CAWSAGTANYGYTF. In DNA, the CDR3 is TGTGCCTGGAGTGCCGGGACGGCGAACTATGGCTACACCTTC. The full variable domain, in which reference TRBV30 and TRBJ1-2 provide the parts outside the CDR3, is SQTIHQWPATLVQPVGSPLSLECTVEGTSNPNLYWYRQAAGRGLQLLFYSVGIGQISSEVPQNLSASRPQDRQFILSSKKLLLSDSGFYLCAWSAGTANYGYTFGSGTRLTVV.

The chain combines TRBV5-6 with TRBJ1-2; 10 bases map to TRBD1. This CDR3 region has 16 residues. The germline V gene encodes CDR1 SGHDT and CDR2 YYEEEE. With 3 bases clipped from V and 2 bases from J, the junction kept 7 bases outside the gene matches. CDR3: CASSSTGGGYNYGYTF. The CDR3 DNA reads as TGTGCCAGCAGCTCGACAGGGGGCGGTTACAACTATGGCTACACCTTC.

The rearrangement uses TRBV6-1 and TRBJ1-1; D is unclear. Per germline, CDR1 MNHNS and CDR2 SASEGT. The CDR3 has 13 amino acids. V shed 1 base and J shed 5 bases, with 8 bases lying between them. CDR3 region: CASSEGRLTEAFF. CDR3 bases: TGTGCCAGCAGTGAAGGGAGGTTAACTGAAGCTTTCTTT.

The V and J genes are TRBV2 and TRBJ2-3; TRBD1 is a possible D gene (5 bases). Germline CDR1 reads SNHLY; CDR2 reads FYNNEI. CDR3 length: 18 residues. Trimming shortened V by 7 bases and J by 9 bases, and 32 bases separated the two germline ends. The CDR3 sequence: CASTPVTVVDSPERTQYF. In nucleotides, the CDR3 is TGTGCCAGCACACCCGTGACAGTGGTTGACAGCCCCGAAAGGACGCAGTATTTT.

This clone has just a few counts. J is TRBJ2-2 and V is TRBV15, with a weak D call TRBD2 (6 bases). Germline CDR1 LNHNV, CDR2 YYDKDF (reference sequence). The CDR3 is made up of 14 amino acids. The V gene lost 6 bases and the J gene lost 5 bases, with 13 bases spanning the gap. Here the CDR3 reads CATSVFAGTGELFF. The CDR3 DNA follows: TGTGCCACCAGTGTGTTCGCGGGGACCGGGGAGCTGTTTTTT.

V and J are TRBV29-1 and TRBJ2-4; D ambiguous. Trimming took 5 bases from V and 5 from J, leaving 13 bases between them. CDR1 is SQVTM and CDR2 is ANQGSEA in the germline V gene. This CDR3 spans 13 amino acids. The DNA for the CDR3 is TGCAGCGTTTTTGCGCAGCTACAAAACATTCAGTACTTC. This encodes CSVFAQLQNIQYF.

This chain links TRBV29-1 with TRBJ2-1; D is possibly TRBD1 or TRBD2 (5 bases each). Trimming left V 7 bases short and J 9 bases short, with 28 bases between. CDR1 and CDR2 (germline): SQVTM, ANQGSEA. The CDR3 is 16 amino acids. CDR3 region: CSATHSADSLGGEQFF. The CDR3 nucleotides read TGCAGCGCAACCCATTCCGCCGACAGCCTTGGGGGTGAGCAGTTCTTC.

V and J are TRBV7-2 and TRBJ1-2; D perhaps matches TRBD1 (5 bases). Between the trimmed V and J ends, which lost 5 bases and 4 bases, there was a span of 11 bases. CDR1 SGHTA and CDR2 FQGNSA come from the germline V gene. This CDR3 is 13 amino acids long. This CDR3 is CASSPKGIYGYTF. DNA for the CDR3: TGTGCCAGCAGCCCGAAGGGGATCTATGGCTACACCTTC.

This clone turned up a few times. The chain has TRBV7-2 and TRBJ2-3; 8 bases match TRBD2. Unmatched junction bases numbered 5, after V lost 5 bases and J lost 4 bases. The CDR3 runs 14 residues. Germline V lookup: CDR1 SGHTA, CDR2 FQGNSA. The CDR3 is CASSTGLASDTQYF. CDR3 sequence (DNA): TGTGCCAGCAGCACCGGACTAGCCTCAGATACGCAGTATTTT. Complete variable domain (other parts from reference TRBV7-2 and TRBJ2-3): GAGVSQSPSNKVTEKGKDVELRCDPISGHTALYWYRQSLGQGLEFLIYFQGNSAPDKSGLPSDRFSAERTGGSVSTLTIQRTQQEDSAVYLCASSTGLASDTQYFGPGTRLTVL.

The chain uses TRBV29-1 and TRBJ1-1, with 9 nucleotides matching TRBD1. CDR3 length: 17 amino acids. The germline V gene encodes CDR1 SQVTM and CDR2 ANQGSEA. V lost 7 bases and J lost 1; bases outside the gene matches: 16. The DNA of the CDR3 is TGCAGCGCCCGTCCCGGGACAGGGCCCCCAAGGAACACTGAAGCTTTCTTT. Protein sequence: CSARPGTGPPRNTEAFF.

This chain links TRBV7-2 with TRBJ2-2, with 8 bases lining up with TRBD1. The CDR3 sequence is 15 residues long. CDR1 and CDR2 from the germline V gene are SGHTA and FQGNSA. J gave up 2 bases and V 5 bases, and 4 bases lay outside the gene matches. Here the CDR3 DNA reads TGTGCCAGCAGCGTGGACAGGGTTAACACCGGGGAGCTGTTTTTT. It codes for CASSVDRVNTGELFF.

This clone was seen more than once but under ten times. This chain uses TRBV2 with TRBJ2-7, with D unclear. The CDR3 sequence is 11 residues long. Germline CDR1 and CDR2: SNHLY and FYNNEI. V was cut by 8 bases and J by 4 bases, with 9 bases left in between. DNA of the CDR3: TGTGCCAGCGGATTGGGATACGAGCAGTACTTC. This translates into CASGLGYEQYF.

The chain couples TRBV30 to TRBJ1-2; D not resolved. This CDR3 spans 13 amino acids. Trimming took off 2 bases at V and 7 bases at J, with 14 bases between the two ends. Germline V gene data show CDR1 as GTSNPN and CDR2 as SVGIG (reference sequence). The CDR3 loop reads CAWSLLSRVGYTF. The CDR3 DNA reads TGTGCCTGGAGTCTCCTATCACGTGTTGGCTACACCTTC.

The table lists this clone with a few counts. The chain carries TRBV28 and TRBJ2-1, with TRBD1 matching 10 bases. This CDR3 is 16 amino acids long. V shed 6 bases, J shed 9 bases, and the junction held 14 bases outside the gene matches. Germline V gives CDR1 MDHEN, CDR2 SYDVKM. In nucleotides, the CDR3 is TGTGCCAGCAGCGCCACGGGACAGGGGTACCTCAGTGAGCAGTTCTTC. It specifies CASSATGQGYLSEQFF.

In its sample, this clone was seen once. This sequence joins TRBV6-5 and TRBJ1-2; a weak D match, TRBD1 (5 bases). Trimming removed 2 bases from V and 3 bases from J, with 7 bases in between. Per the germline V gene, CDR1 is MNHEY and CDR2 is SVGAGI. The CDR3 length is 13 residues. CDR3 in amino acids: CASSYQGHYGYTF. In nucleotides, the CDR3 is TGTGCCAGCAGTTACCAGGGCCACTATGGCTACACCTTC.

This clone has only one observation. Other DNA sequences in the sample encode the same CDR3. The chain uses TRBV30 and TRBJ2-2; no clear D gene. CDR3 length: 14 residues. V lost 4 bases and J lost 0, with 9 bases in between. The germline V gene encodes CDR1 GTSNPN and CDR2 SVGIG (reference sequence). This CDR3 is CAWKGLANTGELFF. The CDR3 nucleotides are TGTGCCTGGAAGGGTCTAGCGAACACCGGGGAGCTGTTTTTT. The whole variable domain, filled in from reference TRBV30 and TRBJ2-2, reads SQTIHQWPATLVQPVGSPLSLECTVEGTSNPNLYWYRQAAGRGLQLLFYSVGIGQISSEVPQNLSASRPQDRQFILSSKKLLLSDSGFYLCAWKGLANTGELFFGEGSRLTVL.

This clone turned up a few times. The CDR3 reads CASLGDTQYF. The CDR3 bases are TGTGCCAGCTTGGGAGATACGCAGTATTTT. This chain joins TRBV6-6 and TRBJ2-3, with no clear D. Germline lookup yields CDR1 MNHNY and CDR2 SVGAGI (reference sequence). This CDR3 region has 10 residues. Trimming cost V 8 bases and J 5 bases, with 5 bases left between them.

This clone was recorded a few times. The V call is TRBV7-9, the J call TRBJ1-1; the D is unclear. Germline V gives CDR1 SEHNR, CDR2 FQNEAQ (reference sequence). The CDR3 totals 13 residues. The ends were cut back, 5 bases at V and 0 bases at J, with 7 bases in the middle. The CDR3 DNA sequence: TGTGCCAGCAGCCGGGCAGTGAACACTGAAGCTTTCTTT. This codes for CASSRAVNTEAFF.

V and J are TRBV29-1 and TRBJ1-4; 11 bases map to TRBD1. The CDR3 contains 12 residues. V shed 6 bases, J shed 7 bases, and the junction held 1 base outside the gene matches. The germline V gene encodes CDR1 SQVTM and CDR2 ANQGSEA. The CDR3 spells CSVGQGGEKLFF. The CDR3 DNA follows: TGCAGCGTGGGACAGGGGGGTGAAAAACTGTTTTTT.

The rearrangement uses TRBV9 and TRBJ1-6; 10 nucleotides match TRBD1. V gave up 4 bases and J gave up 6 bases; unmatched junction bases: 16. Germline V CDR1 and CDR2: SGDLS, YYNGEE. The CDR3 is made up of 19 amino acids. The CDR3: CASSPRPGTGVIGNSPLHF. The CDR3 DNA reads as TGTGCCAGCAGCCCCCGTCCCGGGACAGGGGTAATTGGTAATTCACCCCTCCACTTT.

The chain combines TRBV4-3 with TRBJ1-2; the D gene is possibly TRBD1 (5 bases). The CDR3 contains 16 residues. Trimming stripped 0 bases from V and 4 bases from J, with 15 bases between. Germline loops: CDR1 LGHNA, CDR2 YSLEER. CDR3 protein: CASSQDERGRSYGYTF. Written as DNA, the CDR3 is TGCGCCAGCAGCCAAGATGAACGGGGCAGGAGCTATGGCTACACCTTC.